The entry below gives a single TCR beta chain sequence along with its context. Its antigen is undetermined. Sequencing was performed with immunoSEQ multiplex PCR; in TCRdb, only in-frame clones are kept and a portion is missing. The data show about 130,000 clones, around 94% seen once. This sample was taken from a study of T cell responses to AZD1222 COVID-19 vaccine. The V gene's germline CDR1 is MDHEN and CDR2 SYDVKM. The CDR3 has 14 amino acids. Trimming removed 8 bases from V and 2 bases from J, with 16 bases in between. Study outcomes and limitations: The span of vaccine-associated CD4 TCRs extended across spike, with dominance at 160-218 and 743-854. Only a handful of AZD1222 recipients were seropositive at baseline.

This TCR was sampled from an adult in good health. This rearrangement joins TRBV28 to TRBJ2-7, with D possibly being TRBD2 (7 bases). Source: peripheral blood, taken on day 0 of AZD1222 vaccination. CDR3 DNA: TGTGCCAGCGTTAGGGGGGGCGCCCCCTACGAGCAGTACTTC. Protein sequence: CASVRGGAPYEQYF.